Listed here are 10 T cell receptor beta chains from one sample, sequenced in a study of T cell changes during pregnancy in multiple sclerosis. Data came from immunoSEQ multiplex PCR; TCRdb stores just in-frame clones and leaves some out. The data contain 40,000 to 50,000 clones, 91% of them seen just once; the ten biggest clones take up more than 8.5%. The material was CD8+ T cells from peripheral blood mononuclear cells, obtained after pregnancy. These receptors originate from a female donor with multiple sclerosis, enrolled in a pregnancy study.

The chain has TRBV29-1 and TRBJ2-1; TRBD2 matches 7 bases. The CDR3 has 12 residues. Germline assignment: CDR1 SQVTM and CDR2 ANQGSEA. The V segment lost 4 bases and the J segment 6 bases; nucleotides outside the gene matches: 3. The CDR3 nucleotides read TGCAGCGTTGCACTAGCGATCAATGAGCAGTTCTTC. The encoded protein is CSVALAINEQFF.

The rearrangement joins TRBV7-2 to TRBJ2-3, with TRBD1 as a possible D gene (6 bases). Trimming took off 5 bases at V and 2 bases at J, with 17 bases between the two ends. Germline values: CDR1 SGHTA, CDR2 FQGNSA. The length of the CDR3 is 16 residues. The CDR3 is CASSKAPGELTDTQYF. The DNA of the CDR3 is TGTGCCAGCAGCAAGGCCCCAGGGGAACTCACAGATACGCAGTATTTT.

CDR3 in DNA: TGTGCCACCAGCAGAGAAGACAGGGGAGGTCAGCCCCAGCATTTT. Translation gives CATSREDRGGQPQHF. This chain connects TRBV15 to TRBJ1-5; 8 bases are a match to TRBD1. Looked up from germline, CDR1 is LNHNV and CDR2 is YYDKDF (reference sequence). The V gene end was trimmed by 0 bases and the J gene end by 6 bases; junction bases not matched to a gene: 4. This CDR3 is 15 amino acids long.

The chain couples TRBV5-1 to TRBJ1-1; 10 bases agree with TRBD1. The CDR3 spans 19 residues. V lost 0 bases, J lost 0 bases, and 11 bases stayed unmatched. Germline CDR1 reads SGHRS; CDR2 reads YFSETQ. CDR3 amino acids: CASSLALSRTGGLNTEAFF. The CDR3 DNA is TGCGCCAGCAGCTTGGCCCTTTCTAGGACAGGGGGGTTGAACACTGAAGCTTTCTTT.

A word on this clone: The junction departs from germline at one end; a sequencing error may be responsible. The gene calls are TRBV7-7 and TRBJ2-5; D unresolved. Per germline, CDR1 SSHAT and CDR2 FNYEAQ (reference sequence). The CDR3 has 14 amino acids. The CDR3 nucleotides are TGTGCTAGCAGCAACACCGGGTATTCGAAGACCCAGTACTTC. This gives the protein CASSNTGYSKTQYF.

V is TRBV9 and J is TRBJ1-1, with a possible D match to TRBD1 (6 bases). Germline CDR1 and CDR2: SGDLS and YYNGEE. CDR3 length: 16 amino acids. Trimming left V 4 bases short and J 0 bases short, with 16 bases between. The chain's CDR3 is CASSPGGGFMNTEAFF. In DNA form, the CDR3 reads TGTGCCAGCAGCCCAGGCGGGGGCTTCATGAACACTGAAGCTTTCTTT.

The chain recombines TRBV4-1 with TRBJ2-1, with D hard to call. Looked up from germline, CDR1 is MGHRA and CDR2 is YSYEKL. The CDR3 length is 14 residues. V was clipped by 6 bases and J by 9 bases, with 18 bases between them. CDR3 nucleotides: TGCGCCAGCAGTCTAGATGTCAGCTTAGGTGAGCAGTTCTTC. Protein: CASSLDVSLGEQFF.

This clone was counted only a few times. The rearrangement links TRBV5-4 to TRBJ1-2, with D uncertain. The CDR3 length is 11 residues. The ends were cut back, 2 bases at V and 9 bases at J, with 8 bases in the middle. The germline gives CDR1 SGHNT, CDR2 YYREEE (reference sequence). This CDR3 is CASSFYNSYTF. The CDR3 bases are TGTGCCAGCAGCTTTTACAATAGCTACACCTTC.

The gene calls are TRBV27 and TRBJ2-1; 8 bases line up with TRBD1. The CDR3 has 14 amino acids. Germline-derived CDR1 and CDR2 are MNHEY and SMNVEV (reference sequence). Trimming removed 4 bases from V and 10 bases from J; junction bases left unmatched: 9. In DNA, the CDR3 is TGTGCCAGCAGTTACACCCAGGGGGCCGGGGAGCAGTTCTTC. Encoded protein: CASSYTQGAGEQFF.

The chain employs TRBV5-1 and TRBJ2-7; D gene unclear. CDR1 SGHRS and CDR2 YFSETQ come from the germline V gene. V was clipped by 2 bases and J by 0 bases, with 12 bases between them. The CDR3 length is 15 residues. CDR3 nucleotides: TGCGCCAGCAGCTTCCACGGATCGGGCTCCTACGAGCAGTACTTC. This gives the protein CASSFHGSGSYEQYF.